This T cell receptor (beta chain) was identified during a study of T cell changes during pregnancy in multiple sclerosis (dated by TCRdb to the late 2010s). For the study in its entirety: The study looked at changes in the T cell repertoire across pregnancy in women with multiple sclerosis.

Library preparation employed the immunoSEQ multiplex PCR assay. TCRdb obtained this table from immuneACCESS and retained in-frame rearrangements with V and J assigned. These tables miss some clones; where compared with another copy, unresolved V genes account for less than half of the shortfall, and the remainder is unexplained. This sample lists around 95,000 clones; around 94% were detected once. 1.5% to 2% of the sample is in the top ten clones. The germline V gene provides CDR1 SGHRS and CDR2 YFSETQ. From the cysteine up to the phenylalanine, the CDR3 has a length of 15 residues. Kept here is only the CDR3 DNA, which spans 45 bases and is read in frame from base 1. Compared with germline, V lacks 0 bases and J lacks 4 bases; bases without a gene match: 3. In the case of this clone: Its target antigen remains unknown. Base-call qualities are not available, and no considerably larger clone is one nucleotide away.

Recombination joined TRBV5-1 with TRBJ1-3, with 8 junctional bases fitting TRBD1. Here the sequenced sample was peripheral blood, taken after pregnancy. The clonotype was recovered from a female donor in good health, enrolled as a control in a pregnancy study. The sequenced DNA: TGCGCCAGCAGCTTGGTCGGGACAGGCGGAAACACCATATATTTT. Translated, this is CASSLVGTGGNTIYF.